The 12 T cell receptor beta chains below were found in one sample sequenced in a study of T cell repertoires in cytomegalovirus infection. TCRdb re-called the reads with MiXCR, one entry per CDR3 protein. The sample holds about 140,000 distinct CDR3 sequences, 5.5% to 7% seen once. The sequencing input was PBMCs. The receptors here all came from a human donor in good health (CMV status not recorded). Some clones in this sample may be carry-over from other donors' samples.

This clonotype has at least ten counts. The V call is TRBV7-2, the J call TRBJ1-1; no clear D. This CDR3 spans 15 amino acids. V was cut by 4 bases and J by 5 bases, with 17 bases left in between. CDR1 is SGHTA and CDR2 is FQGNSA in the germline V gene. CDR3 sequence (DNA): TGTGCCAGCAGCTCCGGAATTGGTCTCATGACTGAAGCTTTCTTT. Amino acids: CASSSGIGLMTEAFF.

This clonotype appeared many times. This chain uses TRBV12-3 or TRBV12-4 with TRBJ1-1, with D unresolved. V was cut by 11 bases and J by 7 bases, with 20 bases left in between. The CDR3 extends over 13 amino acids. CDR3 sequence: CAGGGISDNEAFF. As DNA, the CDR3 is TGTGCCGGAGGAGGAATCAGCGACAATGAAGCTTTCTTT.

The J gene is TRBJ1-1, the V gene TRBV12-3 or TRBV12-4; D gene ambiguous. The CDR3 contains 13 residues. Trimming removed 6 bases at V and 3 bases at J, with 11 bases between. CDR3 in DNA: TGTGCCAGCAGAAACACTGGTGACACTGAAGCTTTCTTT. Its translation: CASRNTGDTEAFF.

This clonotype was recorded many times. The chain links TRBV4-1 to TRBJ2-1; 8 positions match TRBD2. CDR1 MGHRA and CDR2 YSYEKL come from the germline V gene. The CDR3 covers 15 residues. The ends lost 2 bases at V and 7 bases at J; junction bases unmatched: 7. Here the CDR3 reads CASSQLPLAVNEQFF. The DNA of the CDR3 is TGCGCCAGCAGCCAACTACCACTAGCGGTGAATGAGCAGTTCTTC.

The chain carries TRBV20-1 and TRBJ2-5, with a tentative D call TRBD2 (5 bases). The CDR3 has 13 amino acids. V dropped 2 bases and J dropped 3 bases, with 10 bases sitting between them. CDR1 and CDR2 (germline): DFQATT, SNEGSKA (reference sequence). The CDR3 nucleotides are TGCAGTGCTAGATCGCCGGGGAAAGAGACCCAGTACTTC. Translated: CSARSPGKETQYF.

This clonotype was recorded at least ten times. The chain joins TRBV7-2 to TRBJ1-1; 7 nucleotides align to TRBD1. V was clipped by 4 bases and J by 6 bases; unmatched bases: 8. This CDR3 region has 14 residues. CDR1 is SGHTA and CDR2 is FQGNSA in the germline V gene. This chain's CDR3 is CASSYDRVKAEAFF. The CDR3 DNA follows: TGTGCCAGCAGCTACGACAGGGTAAAAGCTGAAGCTTTCTTT. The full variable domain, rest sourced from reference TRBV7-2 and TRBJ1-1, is GAGVSQSPSNKVTEKGKDVELRCDPISGHTALYWYRQSLGQGLEFLIYFQGNSAPDKSGLPSDRFSAERTGGSVSTLTIQRTQQEDSAVYLCASSYDRVKAEAFFGQGTRLTVV.

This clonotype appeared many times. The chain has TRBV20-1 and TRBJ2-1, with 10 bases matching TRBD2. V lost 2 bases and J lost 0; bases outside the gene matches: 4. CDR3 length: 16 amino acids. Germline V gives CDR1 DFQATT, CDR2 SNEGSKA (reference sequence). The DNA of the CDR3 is TGCAGTGCTAGACGGCTAGCGGGGGCCTCCTACAATGAGCAGTTCTTC. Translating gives CSARRLAGASYNEQFF.

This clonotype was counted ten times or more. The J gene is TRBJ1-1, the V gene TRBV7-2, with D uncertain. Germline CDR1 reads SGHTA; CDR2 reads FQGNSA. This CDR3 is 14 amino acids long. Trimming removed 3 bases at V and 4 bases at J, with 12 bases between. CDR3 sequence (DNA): TGTGCCAGCAGCTTGTGGACCTTGGGCACTGAAGCTTTCTTT. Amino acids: CASSLWTLGTEAFF.

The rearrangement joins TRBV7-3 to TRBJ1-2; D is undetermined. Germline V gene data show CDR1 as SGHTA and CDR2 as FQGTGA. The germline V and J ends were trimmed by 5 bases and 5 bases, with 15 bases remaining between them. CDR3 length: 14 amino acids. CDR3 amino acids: CASSPKPSTYGYTF. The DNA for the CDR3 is TGTGCCAGCAGCCCTAAGCCCAGCACATATGGCTACACCTTC.

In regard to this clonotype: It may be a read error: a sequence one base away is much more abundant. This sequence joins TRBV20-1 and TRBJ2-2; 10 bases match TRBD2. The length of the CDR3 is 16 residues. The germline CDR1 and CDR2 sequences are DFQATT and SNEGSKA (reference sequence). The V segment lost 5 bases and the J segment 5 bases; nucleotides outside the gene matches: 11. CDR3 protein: CSAGPSGGAITGELFF. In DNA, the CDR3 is TGCAGTGCTGGCCCCAGCGGGGGGGCTATAACCGGGGAGCTGTTTTTT.

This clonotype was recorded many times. The chain's CDR3 is CASSQGGSGYTF. In nucleotides, the CDR3 is TGTGCCAGCAGCCAAGGGGGAAGTGGCTACACCTTC. J is TRBJ1-2 and V is TRBV14, with D unclear. The CDR3 is 12 amino acids. Germline loops: CDR1 SGHDN, CDR2 FVKESK. V lost 1 base and J 7 bases, leaving 7 bases between the germline ends.

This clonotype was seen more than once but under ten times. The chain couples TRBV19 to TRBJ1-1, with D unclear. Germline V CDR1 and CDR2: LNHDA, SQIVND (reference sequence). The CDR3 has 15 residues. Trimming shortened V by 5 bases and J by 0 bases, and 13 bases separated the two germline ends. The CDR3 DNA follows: TGTGCCAGTAGTTCAAAGACACCTCTGAACACTGAAGCTTTCTTT. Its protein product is CASSSKTPLNTEAFF.